The 27 T cell receptor beta chains below all came from one sample that was sequenced in a study of CD8 T cells in acute hepatitis C reinfection. Broader study findings: Preferential TRBV04 and TRBV06 usage appeared in all groups and was not explained by the naive pool.

The sample's time point: acute HCV infection, within 168 days of estimated infection date. Hepatitis C virus-specific T cells were sequenced directly ex vivo without in vitro expansion. The data were produced by immunoSEQ multiplex PCR, yet TCRdb's version contains in-frame clones alone and is incomplete. This table has roughly 3,900 clones, roughly 40% appearing once. The sample here was HCV NS3-1073 tetramer-sorted CD8+ T cells from PBMCs, taken during acute infection. These receptors all come from a man aged 25-45 years with chronic hepatitis C.

Comments on this clone: A single base separates this from a much larger clone, so it may be a read error. The chain uses TRBV4-2 and TRBJ1-2; 11 bases line up with TRBD1. Germline CDR1 reads LGHNA; CDR2 reads YNFKEQ. V lost 0 bases, J lost 4 bases, and 10 bases stayed unmatched. The CDR3 has 18 residues. The CDR3 DNA reads as TGTGCCAGCAGCCAAGATACCCCGGGGACAGGGGGGATCTATGGCTACACCTTC. Protein sequence: CASSQDTPGTGGIYGYTF.

This clone is medium-sized within its sample. V and J are TRBV6-1 and TRBJ1-2; TRBD1 is a possible D gene (5 bases). Trimming stripped 1 base from V and 2 bases from J, with 11 bases between. CDR1 is MNHNS and CDR2 is SASEGT in the germline V gene. The length of the CDR3 is 15 residues. CDR3 in DNA: TGTGCCAGCAGTGAAGTGCTCCAGGGCAACTATGGCTACACCTTC. This translates into CASSEVLQGNYGYTF.

This clone is medium-sized (0.01 to 0.1%) in the sample. The same CDR3 can be traced to other DNA sequences in this sample. The chain joins TRBV4-2 to TRBJ2-2; weak D call: TRBD1 (5 bases). Per germline, CDR1 LGHNA and CDR2 YNFKEQ. Trimming left V 0 bases short and J 6 bases short, with 11 bases between. CDR3 length equals 15 residues. In DNA, the CDR3 is TGTGCCAGCAGCCAAGAGGTAGGGGCCCCCGGGGAGCTGTTTTTT. Residues: CASSQEVGAPGELFF.

This clone was detected a few times. The chain is built from TRBV7-2 and TRBJ2-7, with TRBD1 as a possible D gene (6 bases). This CDR3 is 14 amino acids long. The germline V and J ends were trimmed by 1 base and 3 bases, with 10 bases remaining between them. Looked up from germline, CDR1 is SGHTA and CDR2 is FQGNSA. The CDR3 reads CASSLDGQYYEQYF. In DNA, the CDR3 is TGTGCCAGCAGCTTAGACGGACAGTACTACGAGCAGTACTTC.

This rearrangement joins TRBV25-1 to TRBJ1-2; 12 bases map to TRBD1. V dropped 1 base and J dropped 5; count of bases not matched to a gene: 5. The CDR3 is 16 amino acids. Germline values: CDR1 MGHDK, CDR2 SYGVNS. CDR3 sequence reads: CASSEWAGQGAYGYTF. CDR3 bases: TGTGCCAGCAGTGAATGGGCGGGACAGGGGGCGTATGGCTACACCTTC.

In this sample, this clone turned up a few times. For the CDR3, the DNA is TGTGCCAGCAGTTCCCAGTACACCCTGGCCTACGAGCAGTACTTC. Protein product: CASSSQYTLAYEQYF. The J gene is TRBJ2-7, the V gene TRBV27; no firm D call. V was trimmed by 4 bases and J by 2 bases, leaving 15 bases between them. The CDR3 is 15 amino acids. Germline V gene data show CDR1 as MNHEY and CDR2 as SMNVEV (reference sequence).

The chain has TRBV27 and TRBJ2-1; 11 positions match TRBD1. The CDR3 runs to 19 residues. Germline V gives CDR1 MNHEY, CDR2 SMNVEV (reference sequence). Trimming at V came to 2 bases and at J to 4 bases, leaving 13 bases not matched to a gene. In nucleotides, the CDR3 is TGTGCCAGCAGTTTAACCGGGACAGGGGGAGGAAAAACTTACAATGAGCAGTTCTTC. This encodes CASSLTGTGGGKTYNEQFF.

By proportion, this clone is large (0.1 to 1%). V usage is TRBV4-2 and J usage is TRBJ2-1; the match to TRBD2 covers 13 bases. Germline-derived CDR1 and CDR2 are LGHNA and YNFKEQ. Trimming took 2 bases from V and 4 from J; bases not matched to a gene: 2. This CDR3 is 16 amino acids long. The DNA for the CDR3 is TGTGCCAGCAGCCAAAGGACTAGCGGGAGTTACAATGAGCAGTTCTTC. It translates to CASSQRTSGSYNEQFF.

This clone occurred once. One end of the junction fails to match germline, which may point to a read error. The V call is TRBV10-3, the J call TRBJ2-7; D not resolved. CDR3 length: 16 residues. The V gene's germline CDR1 is ENHRY and CDR2 SYGVKD. In nucleotides, the CDR3 is TGTGCCAGCAGTGAAAGTATTGCCCCGCCGGACTACGAGCAGTACTTC. Amino acid sequence: CASSESIAPPDYEQYF.

This clone was counted a few times. The CDR3 is CASSPPRGLAGGPVSDTQYF. CDR3 bases: TGTGCCAGCAGCCCCCCTAGGGGTCTAGCGGGGGGGCCGGTTTCAGATACGCAGTATTTT. The chain uses TRBV13 and TRBJ2-3, with 12 bases matching TRBD2. CDR3 size: 20 residues. Per germline, CDR1 PRHDT and CDR2 FYEKMQ (reference sequence). The V gene end was trimmed by 5 bases and the J gene end by 4 bases; junction bases not matched to a gene: 19.

V is TRBV4-2 and J is TRBJ2-1; TRBD2 aligns across 9 bases. The CDR3 consists of 17 residues. Germline assignment: CDR1 LGHNA and CDR2 YNFKEQ. After removal of 0 bases from V and 9 bases from J, the junction contained 12 bases not matched to a gene. The CDR3 coding sequence is TGTGCCAGCAGCCAAGAAGTGGCTAGCGGGATGGGAGGTGAGCAGTTCTTC. It is translated as CASSQEVASGMGGEQFF.

By proportion, this clone is medium-sized (0.01 to 0.1%). The rearrangement links TRBV5-6 to TRBJ1-1; a weak D match, TRBD1 (5 bases). This CDR3 region has 13 residues. Germline lookup yields CDR1 SGHDT and CDR2 YYEEEE. V was cut by 8 bases and J by 4 bases, with 15 bases left in between. In DNA form, the CDR3 reads TGTGCCAGTTGGGACGGGCGGGTCACTGAAGCTTTCTTT. Its protein product is CASWDGRVTEAFF.

This clone is deemed medium-sized (0.01 to 0.1%). This chain joins TRBV4-2 and TRBJ2-1; D may match TRBD1 or TRBD2 (5 bases each). The V gene's germline CDR1 is LGHNA and CDR2 YNFKEQ. This CDR3 comprises 13 residues. The V and J ends lost 0 bases and 13 bases respectively, with 13 bases between them. In DNA, the CDR3 is TGTGCCAGCAGCCAAGAAATAGGGACCCACCAGTTCTTC. This codes for CASSQEIGTHQFF.

In its sample, this clone ranks as medium-sized (0.01 to 0.1%). This same CDR3 is encoded by further DNA sequences in the sample. The genes are TRBV4-2 and TRBJ2-7; TRBD2 is a possible D gene (6 bases). The CDR3 sequence is 13 residues long. The V gene lost 0 bases and the J gene lost 7 bases, with 10 bases spanning the gap. Germline CDR1 reads LGHNA; CDR2 reads YNFKEQ. In nucleotides, the CDR3 is TGTGCCAGCAGCCAAGAAGCGGGCAGTGAGCAGTACTTC. It codes for CASSQEAGSEQYF.

The chain employs TRBV5-1 and TRBJ2-3, with 10 nucleotides matching TRBD2. With 0 bases clipped from V and 4 bases from J, the junction kept 11 bases outside the gene matches. The germline CDR1 and CDR2 sequences are SGHRS and YFSETQ. The CDR3 has 18 amino acids. This chain's CDR3 is CASSLDTSGVSGADTQYF. CDR3 nucleotides: TGCGCCAGCAGCTTGGACACTAGCGGGGTTAGCGGCGCAGATACGCAGTATTTT.

The V call is TRBV4-3, the J call TRBJ2-2; D is unclear. CDR3 length equals 12 residues. Trimming left V 8 bases short and J 6 bases short, with 10 bases between. Germline-derived CDR1 and CDR2 are LGHNA and YSLEER. The CDR3 reads CASGSGSGELFF. The CDR3 DNA reads TGCGCCAGCGGCTCGGGTTCCGGGGAGCTGTTTTTT.

The chain recombines TRBV2 with TRBJ2-5; 7 bases fit TRBD1. The J call is doubtful: the DNA matches TRBJ2-7 better. Germline V gene data show CDR1 as SNHLY and CDR2 as FYNNEI. The CDR3 consists of 16 residues. The CDR3: CASSHTTGTEVYEQYF. The CDR3 bases are TGTGCCAGCAGCCACACGACCGGGACAGAGGTCTACGAGCAGTACTTC.

The chain employs TRBV5-4 and TRBJ2-2; 10 positions agree with TRBD1. The CDR3 totals 17 residues. V shed 4 bases, J shed 4 bases, and the junction held 10 bases outside the gene matches. Germline CDR1 and CDR2: SGHNT and YYREEE (reference sequence). CDR3 in DNA: TGTGCCAGCAGCCAAGAATTGACAGGGGGCAGCACCGGGGAGCTGTTTTTT. This sequence encodes CASSQELTGGSTGELFF.

A word on this clone: At one boundary the junction diverges from the germline segment, which might be a read error. This rearrangement joins TRBV7-7 to TRBJ2-1, with TRBD2 matching 11 bases. The CDR3 contains 15 residues. Germline V gene lookup returns CDR1 SSHAT and CDR2 FNYEAQ (reference sequence). CDR3 coding DNA: TGTGCTAGCAGCCCGGAGATAGCGGGAGGGAATGAGCAGTTCTTC. Amino acid sequence: CASSPEIAGGNEQFF.

In this sample, this clone turned up a few times. This sample also contains other DNA sequences that code for the same CDR3. The V gene is TRBV2, the J gene TRBJ1-4; D is possibly TRBD1 (5 bases). Trimming shortened V by 1 base and J by 2 bases, and 5 bases separated the two germline ends. CDR3 length: 14 residues. CDR1 and CDR2 (germline): SNHLY, FYNNEI. The CDR3 nucleotides read TGTGCCAGCAGTGAAGAGGGGACTAATGAAAAACTGTTTTTT. It encodes CASSEEGTNEKLFF.

This rearrangement joins TRBV19 to TRBJ2-1, with 9 bases aligning to TRBD2. The CDR3 loop spans 15 amino acids. Per the germline V gene, CDR1 is LNHDA and CDR2 is SQIVND (reference sequence). V was pared by 2 bases and J by 3 bases, with 2 bases of the junction left unmatched. The CDR3 is CASSITAGGYNEQFF. The CDR3 coding sequence is TGTGCCAGTAGTATAACAGCGGGAGGCTACAATGAGCAGTTCTTC.

The rearrangement links TRBV11-2 to TRBJ2-7; D ambiguous. V gave up 0 bases and J gave up 6 bases, with 15 bases separating them. The CDR3 consists of 15 residues. Per germline, CDR1 SGHAT and CDR2 FQNNGV. The CDR3 DNA sequence: TGTGCCAGCAGCTTAGAGGCAGGTCGCTGGGGCGAGCAGTACTTC. Encoded protein: CASSLEAGRWGEQYF.

V is TRBV27 and J is TRBJ2-1; 12 bases match TRBD2. Germline V gives CDR1 MNHEY, CDR2 SMNVEV (reference sequence). There are 15 residues in the CDR3. With 4 bases clipped from V and 12 bases from J, the junction kept 10 bases outside the gene matches. In DNA form, the CDR3 reads TGTGCCAGCAGTTCCCTAGCGGGAGGGCAGGGCGGGCAGTTCTTC. This codes for CASSSLAGGQGGQFF.

This clone was detected a few times. The chain couples TRBV2 to TRBJ1-2, with 9 nucleotides matching TRBD1. This CDR3 is built from 15 residues. After removal of 4 bases from V and 3 bases from J, the junction contained 6 bases not matched to a gene. The germline V gene has CDR1 SNHLY and CDR2 FYNNEI. The CDR3 region has the DNA TGTGCCAGCAGTGTGACAGGGGGTCTCTACTATGGCTACACCTTC. This translates into CASSVTGGLYYGYTF.

The CDR3 DNA reads TGTGCCAGCAGCGACGTTCCGGGACAGGGGCCGAGGACTGAAGCTTTCTTT. Protein sequence: CASSDVPGQGPRTEAFF. This chain links TRBV2 with TRBJ1-1; 10 positions match TRBD1. Germline V gives CDR1 SNHLY, CDR2 FYNNEI. This CDR3 has 17 residues. V lost 6 bases and J lost 5; bases outside the gene matches: 15.

The chain is built from TRBV7-2 and TRBJ2-3; TRBD2 matches 9 bases. CDR3 length: 17 amino acids. Per the germline V gene, CDR1 is SGHTA and CDR2 is FQGNSA. The junction had 11 bases not matched to a gene; V was cut back by 5 bases and J by 2 bases. The CDR3 DNA sequence: TGTGCCAGCAGCCAGGAAGTTTCTAGCGGGAACACAGATACGCAGTATTTT. It yields the protein CASSQEVSSGNTDTQYF.

This clone has only one observation. Other DNA sequences of this sample code for an identical CDR3. CDR3 coding DNA: TGTGCCAGCAGCCAAGAACAGGGGGCGCCGGGGGAGCAGTACTTC. This gives the protein CASSQEQGAPGEQYF. The chain joins TRBV4-2 to TRBJ2-7, with 9 bases lining up with TRBD1. Trimming cost V 0 bases and J 7 bases; bases outside gene matches: 7. Germline CDR1 is LGHNA and CDR2 is YNFKEQ. The CDR3 runs 15 residues.